Here is one T cell receptor beta chain with its context. The assay was immunoSEQ multiplex PCR, and TCRdb's table has in-frame clones only and misses some. This table holds fewer than 300,000 clones, approximately 86% found once. This CDR3 spans 15 amino acids. Looked up from germline, CDR1 is SGHTA and CDR2 is FQGTGA. J gave up 9 bases and V 4 bases, and 6 bases lay outside the gene matches. This sample was included in a study of blood T cell repertoires in COVID-19. The sequence was obtained from a young woman with acute or convalescent COVID-19. What was sequenced was peripheral blood. The chain is built from TRBV7-3 and TRBJ2-1, with 13 bases matching TRBD2. The CDR3 reads CASSWTSGRSGEQFF. The CDR3 coding sequence is TGTGCCAGCAGCTGGACTAGCGGGAGAAGTGGTGAGCAGTTCTTC. Full variable domain (remainder filled in from reference TRBV7-3 and TRBJ2-1): GAGVSQTPSNKVTEKGKYVELRCDPISGHTALYWYRQSLGQGPEFLIYFQGTGAADDSGLPNDRFFAVRPEGSVSTLKIQRTERGDSAVYLCASSWTSGRSGEQFFGPGTRLTVL.